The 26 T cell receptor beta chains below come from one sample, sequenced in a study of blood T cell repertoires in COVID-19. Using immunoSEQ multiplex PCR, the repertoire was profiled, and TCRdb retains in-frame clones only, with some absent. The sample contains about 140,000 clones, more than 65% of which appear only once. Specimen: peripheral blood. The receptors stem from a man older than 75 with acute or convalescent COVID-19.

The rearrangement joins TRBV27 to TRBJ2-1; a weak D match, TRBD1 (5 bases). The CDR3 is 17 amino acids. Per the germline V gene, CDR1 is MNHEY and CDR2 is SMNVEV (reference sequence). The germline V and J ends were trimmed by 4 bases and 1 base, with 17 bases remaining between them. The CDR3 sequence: CASSSARQGHSYNEQFF. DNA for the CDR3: TGTGCCAGCAGTTCAGCACGGCAGGGCCATTCCTACAATGAGCAGTTCTTC.

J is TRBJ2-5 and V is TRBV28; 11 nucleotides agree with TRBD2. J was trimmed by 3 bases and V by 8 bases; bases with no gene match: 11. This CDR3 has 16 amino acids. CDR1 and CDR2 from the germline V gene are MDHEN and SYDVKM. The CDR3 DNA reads TGTGCCAGCGCTTTTAGCGGGGGGGCAGGGGAAGAGACCCAGTACTTC. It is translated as CASAFSGGAGEETQYF.

Here the CDR3 reads CASSLARTGTQYF. The CDR3 region has the DNA TGTGCCAGCAGTTTAGCCCGGACTGGTACGCAGTATTTT. The gene calls are TRBV28 and TRBJ2-3; a possible D gene is TRBD2 (5 bases). The V end lost 2 bases, the J end lost 8 bases, and 11 bases lay between the germline ends. The germline CDR1 and CDR2 sequences are MDHEN and SYDVKM. This CDR3 is 13 amino acids long.

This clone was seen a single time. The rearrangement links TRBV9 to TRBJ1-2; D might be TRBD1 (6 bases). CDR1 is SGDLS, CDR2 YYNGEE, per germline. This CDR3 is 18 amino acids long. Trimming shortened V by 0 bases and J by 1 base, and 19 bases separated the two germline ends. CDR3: CASSVALGRQEDNYGYTF. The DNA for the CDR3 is TGTGCCAGCAGCGTAGCGCTGGGCAGACAGGAGGATAACTATGGCTACACCTTC.

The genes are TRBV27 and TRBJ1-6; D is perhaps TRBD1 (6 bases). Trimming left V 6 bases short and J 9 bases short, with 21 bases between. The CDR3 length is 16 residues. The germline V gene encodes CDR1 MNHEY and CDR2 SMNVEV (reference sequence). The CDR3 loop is CASRLRGWRGASPLHF. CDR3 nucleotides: TGTGCCAGCAGACTCAGGGGTTGGAGAGGAGCTTCACCCCTCCACTTT.

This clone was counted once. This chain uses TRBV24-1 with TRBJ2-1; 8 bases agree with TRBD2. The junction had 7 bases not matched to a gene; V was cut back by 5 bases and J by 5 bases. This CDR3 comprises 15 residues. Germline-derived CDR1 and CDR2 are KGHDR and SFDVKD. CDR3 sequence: CATSASGGTNNEQFF. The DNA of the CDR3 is TGTGCCACCAGTGCGAGCGGGGGTACTAACAATGAGCAGTTCTTC.

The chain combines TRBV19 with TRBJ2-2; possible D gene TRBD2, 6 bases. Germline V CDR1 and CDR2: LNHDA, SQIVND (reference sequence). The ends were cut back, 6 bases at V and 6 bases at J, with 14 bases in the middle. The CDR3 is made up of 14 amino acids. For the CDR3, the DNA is TGTGCCAGTAGACGGGACTTAGGTCCCGGGGAGCTGTTTTTT. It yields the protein CASRRDLGPGELFF.

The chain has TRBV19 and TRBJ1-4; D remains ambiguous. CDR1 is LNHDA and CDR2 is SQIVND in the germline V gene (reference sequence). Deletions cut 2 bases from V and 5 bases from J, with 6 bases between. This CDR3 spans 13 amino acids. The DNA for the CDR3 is TGTGCCAGTAGTATATCCGGGAATGAAAAACTGTTTTTT. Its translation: CASSISGNEKLFF.

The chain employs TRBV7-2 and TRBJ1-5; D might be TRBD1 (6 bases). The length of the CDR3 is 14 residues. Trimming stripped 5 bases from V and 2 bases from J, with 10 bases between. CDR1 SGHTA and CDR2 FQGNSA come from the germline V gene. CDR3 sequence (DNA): TGTGCCAGCAGCAACAGGGTTGGCAATCAGCCCCAGCATTTT. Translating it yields CASSNRVGNQPQHF. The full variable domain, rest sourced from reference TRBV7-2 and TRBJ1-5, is GAGVSQSPSNKVTEKGKDVELRCDPISGHTALYWYRQSLGQGLEFLIYFQGNSAPDKSGLPSDRFSAERTGGSVSTLTIQRTQQEDSAVYLCASSNRVGNQPQHFGDGTRLSIL.

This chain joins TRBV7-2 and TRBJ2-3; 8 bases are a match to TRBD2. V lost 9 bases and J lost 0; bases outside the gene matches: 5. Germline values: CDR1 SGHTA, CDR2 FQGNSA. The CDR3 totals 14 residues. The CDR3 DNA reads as TGTGCCAGTCGCGGGGGGATTAGCACAGATACGCAGTATTTT. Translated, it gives CASRGGISTDTQYF.

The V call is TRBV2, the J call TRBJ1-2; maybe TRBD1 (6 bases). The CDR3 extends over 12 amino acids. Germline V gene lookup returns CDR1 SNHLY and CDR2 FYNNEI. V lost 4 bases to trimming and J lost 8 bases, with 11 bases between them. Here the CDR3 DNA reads TGTGCCAGCAGTGGACAGGCGGGCGGCTACACCTTC. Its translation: CASSGQAGGYTF.

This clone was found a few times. CDR3 coding DNA: TGCGCCAGCAGCTCTGGGACTACTCTTTCCTACGAGCAGTACTTC. The encoded protein is CASSSGTTLSYEQYF. J is TRBJ2-7 and V is TRBV5-1, with 7 bases matching TRBD2. CDR1 and CDR2 (germline): SGHRS, YFSETQ. This CDR3 spans 15 amino acids. The V gene end was trimmed by 3 bases and the J gene end by 1 base; junction bases not matched to a gene: 7.

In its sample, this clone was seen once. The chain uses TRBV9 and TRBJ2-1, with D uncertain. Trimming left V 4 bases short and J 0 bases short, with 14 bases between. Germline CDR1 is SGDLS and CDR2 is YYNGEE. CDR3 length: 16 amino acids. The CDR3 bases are TGTGCCAGCAGCCCCCGACTCCCGAGCTCCTACAATGAGCAGTTCTTC. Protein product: CASSPRLPSSYNEQFF.

CDR3 sequence: CASSSTPGTGAGDEQYF. The CDR3, as DNA: TGTGCCAGCAGTTCCACCCCCGGGACAGGGGCGGGAGACGAGCAGTACTTC. The genes are TRBV28 and TRBJ2-7; 10 positions match TRBD1. This CDR3 contains 17 residues. Germline V gene lookup returns CDR1 MDHEN and CDR2 SYDVKM. J lost 5 bases, V lost 4 bases, and 14 bases had no gene match. The whole variable domain, remainder taken from reference TRBV28 and TRBJ2-7, is DVKVTQSSRYLVKRTGEKVFLECVQDMDHENMFWYRQDPGLGLRLIYFSYDVKMKEKGDIPEGYSVSREKKERFSLILESASTNQTSMYLCASSSTPGTGAGDEQYFGPGTRLTVT.

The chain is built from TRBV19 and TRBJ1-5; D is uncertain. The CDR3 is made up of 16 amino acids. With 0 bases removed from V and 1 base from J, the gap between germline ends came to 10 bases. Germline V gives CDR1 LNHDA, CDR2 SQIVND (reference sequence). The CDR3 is CASSIDHGVSNQPQHF. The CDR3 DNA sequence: TGTGCCAGTAGTATAGATCACGGGGTGAGCAATCAGCCCCAGCATTTT.

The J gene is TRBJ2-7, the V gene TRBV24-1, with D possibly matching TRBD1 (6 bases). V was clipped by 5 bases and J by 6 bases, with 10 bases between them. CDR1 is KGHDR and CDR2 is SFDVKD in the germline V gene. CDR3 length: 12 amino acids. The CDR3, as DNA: TGTGCCACCAGTGGTCAGGGGTCCGAGCAGTACTTC. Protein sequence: CATSGQGSEQYF.

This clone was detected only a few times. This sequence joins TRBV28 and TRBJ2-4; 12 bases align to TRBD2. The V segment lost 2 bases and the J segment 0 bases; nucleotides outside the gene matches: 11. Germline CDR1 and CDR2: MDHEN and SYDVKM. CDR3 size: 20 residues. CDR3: CASSLTLAGGLGRAKNIQYF. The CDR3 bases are TGTGCCAGCAGTTTAACCCTAGCGGGGGGGCTTGGGAGAGCCAAAAACATTCAGTACTTC. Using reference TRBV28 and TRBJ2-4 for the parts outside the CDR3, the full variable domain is DVKVTQSSRYLVKRTGEKVFLECVQDMDHENMFWYRQDPGLGLRLIYFSYDVKMKEKGDIPEGYSVSREKKERFSLILESASTNQTSMYLCASSLTLAGGLGRAKNIQYFGAGTRLSVL.

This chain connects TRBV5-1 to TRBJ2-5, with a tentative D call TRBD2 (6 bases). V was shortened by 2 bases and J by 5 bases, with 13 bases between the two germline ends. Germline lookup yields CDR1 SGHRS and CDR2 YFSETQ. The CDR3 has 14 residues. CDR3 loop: CASSLLASEETQYF. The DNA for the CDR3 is TGCGCCAGCAGCTTACTAGCTAGTGAGGAGACCCAGTACTTC. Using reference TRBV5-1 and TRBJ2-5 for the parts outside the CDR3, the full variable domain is KAGVTQTPRYLIKTRGQQVTLSCSPISGHRSVSWYQQTPGQGLQFLFEYFSETQRNKGNFPGRFSGRQFSNSRSEMNVSTLELGDSALYLCASSLLASEETQYFGPGTRLLVL.

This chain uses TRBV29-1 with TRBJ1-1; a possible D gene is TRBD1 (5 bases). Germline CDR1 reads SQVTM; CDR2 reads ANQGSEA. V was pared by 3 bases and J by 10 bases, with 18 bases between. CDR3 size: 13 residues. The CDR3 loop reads CSVDVAGNLGAFF. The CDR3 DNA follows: TGCAGCGTTGATGTGGCAGGGAATTTGGGAGCTTTCTTT.

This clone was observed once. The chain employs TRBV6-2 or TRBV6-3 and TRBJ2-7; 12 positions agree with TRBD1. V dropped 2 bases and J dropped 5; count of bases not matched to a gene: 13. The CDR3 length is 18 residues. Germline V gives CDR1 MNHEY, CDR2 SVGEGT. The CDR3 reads CASSYERDRGRLGDEQYF. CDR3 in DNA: TGTGCCAGCAGTTACGAAAGGGACAGGGGGCGGCTGGGTGACGAGCAGTACTTC.

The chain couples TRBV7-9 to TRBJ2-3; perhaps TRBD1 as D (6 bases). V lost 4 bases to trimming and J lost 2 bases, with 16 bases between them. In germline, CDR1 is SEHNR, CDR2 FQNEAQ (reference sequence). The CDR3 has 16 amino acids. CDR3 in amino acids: CASSSPGRGSTDTQYF. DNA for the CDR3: TGTGCCAGCAGCTCTCCCGGCAGGGGCTCCACAGATACGCAGTATTTT.

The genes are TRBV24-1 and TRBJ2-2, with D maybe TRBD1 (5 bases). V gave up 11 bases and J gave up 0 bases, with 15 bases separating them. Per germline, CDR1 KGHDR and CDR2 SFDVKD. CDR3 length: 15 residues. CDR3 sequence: CARGEDTANTGELFF. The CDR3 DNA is TGTGCCAGGGGCGAGGACACGGCGAACACCGGGGAGCTGTTTTTT.

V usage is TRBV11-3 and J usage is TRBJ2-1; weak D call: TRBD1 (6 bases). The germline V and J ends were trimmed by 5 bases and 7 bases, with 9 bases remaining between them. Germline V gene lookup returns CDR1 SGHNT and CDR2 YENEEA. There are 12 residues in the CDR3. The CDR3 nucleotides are TGTGCCAGCAGCCGGACAGCTAATGAGCAGTTCTTC. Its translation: CASSRTANEQFF.

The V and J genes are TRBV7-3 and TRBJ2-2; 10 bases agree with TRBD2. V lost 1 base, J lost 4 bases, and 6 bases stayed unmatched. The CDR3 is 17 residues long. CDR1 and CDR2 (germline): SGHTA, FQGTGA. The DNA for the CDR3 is TGTGCCAGCAGCTTAAGTCCTAGCGGGGGCCTCACCGGGGAGCTGTTTTTT. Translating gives CASSLSPSGGLTGELFF.

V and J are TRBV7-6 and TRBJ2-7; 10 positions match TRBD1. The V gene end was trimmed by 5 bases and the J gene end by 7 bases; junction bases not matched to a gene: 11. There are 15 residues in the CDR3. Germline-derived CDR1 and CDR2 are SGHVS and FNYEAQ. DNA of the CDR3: TGTGCCAGCAGCCAGAGACAGGGGGCGCCTGAGGAGCAGTACTTC. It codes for CASSQRQGAPEEQYF.

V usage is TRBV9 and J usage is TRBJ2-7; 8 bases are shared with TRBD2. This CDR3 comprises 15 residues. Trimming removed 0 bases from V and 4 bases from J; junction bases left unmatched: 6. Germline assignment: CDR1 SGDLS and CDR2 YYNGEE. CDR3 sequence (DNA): TGTGCCAGCAGCGTAGGAGGCGGGGGGATGTACGAGCAGTACTTC. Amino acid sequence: CASSVGGGGMYEQYF.